The clone carrying this TCR beta chain came up many times. This sample is drawn from a study of regulatory T cells in long-lasting Graves disease. Time point here: newly diagnosed GD, antithyroid drugs for less than 3 months. PBMC-extracted RNA yielded the TCR library. Trimming pared 4 bases from V and 4 bases from J, leaving 19 bases between. This CDR3 is 16 amino acids long. CDR1 and CDR2 from the germline V gene are MNHEY and SMNVEV (reference sequence). Investigators prepared the TCR beta libraries by applying iRepertoire HTBI primers and Arm-PCR of CDR3 regions. TCRdb independently ran MiXCR on the multiplex PCR reads; one entry per CDR3 protein. The sample yields roughly 420,000 distinct CDR3 sequences, roughly 15% seen once. The same data also contributed to another study, on T cells in Graves' hyperthyroidism and ophthalmopathy.

This sequence originates from a woman aged 25 to 45 with Graves disease. The chain joins TRBV27 to TRBJ1-1; D might be TRBD1 (5 bases). Sample: peripheral blood mononuclear cells (PBMCs), taken at new diagnosis, from a patient treated with antithyroid drugs. In DNA form, the CDR3 reads TGTGCCAGCAGTTCCCCTCGGGACGGCCGGGGCACTGAAGCTTTCTTT. Amino acid sequence: CASSSPRDGRGTEAFF.